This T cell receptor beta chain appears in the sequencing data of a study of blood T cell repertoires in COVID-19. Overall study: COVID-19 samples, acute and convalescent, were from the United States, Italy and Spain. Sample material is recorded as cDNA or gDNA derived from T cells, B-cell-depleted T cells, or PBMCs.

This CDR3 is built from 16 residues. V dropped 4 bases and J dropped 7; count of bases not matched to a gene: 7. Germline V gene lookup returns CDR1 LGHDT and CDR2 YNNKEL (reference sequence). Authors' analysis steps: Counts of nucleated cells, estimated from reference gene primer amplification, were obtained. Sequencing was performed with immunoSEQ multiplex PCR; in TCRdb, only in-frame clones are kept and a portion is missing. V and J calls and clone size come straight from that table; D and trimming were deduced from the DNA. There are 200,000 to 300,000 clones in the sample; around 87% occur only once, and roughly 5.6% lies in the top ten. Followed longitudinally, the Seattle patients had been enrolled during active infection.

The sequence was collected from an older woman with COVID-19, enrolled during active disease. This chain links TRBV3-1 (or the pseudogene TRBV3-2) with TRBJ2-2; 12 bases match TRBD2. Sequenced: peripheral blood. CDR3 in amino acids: CASSPWTSGVGGELFF. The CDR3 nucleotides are TGTGCCAGCAGCCCCTGGACTAGCGGGGTCGGCGGGGAGCTGTTTTTT.